These T cell receptor beta chains were read from a single sample in a study of blood T cell repertoires in COVID-19. The repertoire was sequenced with immunoSEQ multiplex PCR; TCRdb's copy has only in-frame clones and lacks some. The sample includes 390,000 or so clones, around nine tenths seen only once; the top ten take approximately 9.3%. The material sequenced was PBMCs or T cells enriched from blood (not recorded which). Every receptor here comes from a woman aged 45-60 years who had recovered from COVID-19. The CDR3 runs from the conserved cysteine through the conserved F or W. Each record gives: clone size, V gene, J gene, D gene, CDR3 DNA, CDR3 protein. A D gene is named only where the DNA matches it firmly. The size of a clone is reported for some rows only, either as once, few or many, or as a class for expanded clones.

few	TRBV14	TRBJ2-5	NA	TGTGCCAGCAGCCAAGATGCGGGAACCCAGTACTTC	CASSQDAGTQYF
NA	TRBV5-1	TRBJ2-4	NA	TGCGCCAGCAGCCCGAGGGCGGGACGGGTAGCCAAAAACATTCAGTACTTC	CASSPRAGRVAKNIQYF
NA	TRBV11-1	TRBJ2-5	TRBD1	TGTGCCAGCAGCACGTGGGACAGGGGTGGGGAGACCCAGTACTTC	CASSTWDRGGETQYF
NA	TRBV24-1	TRBJ1-2	NA	TGTGCCACCAGTGATTTTCCCCGAGAGGGCTCGTATGGCTACACCTTC	CATSDFPREGSYGYTF
NA	TRBV5-6	TRBJ1-5	TRBD1	TGTGCCAGCAGCTTTAGGACAGGGGGCGCAGGAGGCCAGCCCCAGCATTTT	CASSFRTGGAGGQPQHF
NA	TRBV30	TRBJ1-2	TRBD1	TGTGCCTGGGACAGGGTGGGAGGCTACACCTTC	CAWDRVGGYTF
NA	TRBV5-6	TRBJ1-1	NA	TGTGCCAGCGCCGAACGACTCTCCTCTTTAATGAACACTGAAGCTTTCTTT	CASAERLSSLMNTEAFF
NA	TRBV30	TRBJ1-1	TRBD1	TGTGCCTGGAATACAGGGGGGAACACTGAAGCTTTCTTT	CAWNTGGNTEAFF
NA	TRBV27	TRBJ1-2	TRBD1	TGTGCCAGCAGTTTATCAGGACAGGCCTATGGCTACACCTTC	CASSLSGQAYGYTF
NA	TRBV14	TRBJ1-2	NA	TGTGCCAGCAGCCAAATATCGGACAGTCATAACTATGGCTACACCTTC	CASSQISDSHNYGYTF
NA	TRBV4-1	TRBJ1-5	NA	TGCGCCAGCAGCCAAGATCGGGGGATAGATCAGCCCCAGCATTTT	CASSQDRGIDQPQHF
NA	TRBV6-6	TRBJ1-5	TRBD1	TGTGCCAGCAGACGTCGGGACAGTAGCAATCAGCCCCAGCATTTT	CASRRRDSSNQPQHF
NA	TRBV3-1/TRBV3-2	TRBJ1-6	TRBD1	TGTGCCAGCAGCCAAGAGGGACAGCTCAATTCACCCCTCCACTTT	CASSQEGQLNSPLHF
NA	TRBV5-1	TRBJ2-3	NA	TGCGCCAGCAGCTTGGAGCGCGACGAAGATACGCAGTATTTT	CASSLERDEDTQYF
NA	TRBV7-9	TRBJ2-1	NA	TGTGCCAGCAGCTTATTGGGCGTCAATGAGCAGTTCTTC	CASSLLGVNEQFF
NA	TRBV15	TRBJ2-7	NA	TGTGCCACCAGCAGAGATAAGGAGGGAGTCGAGCAGTACTTC	CATSRDKEGVEQYF
NA	TRBV5-1	TRBJ1-1	TRBD1	TGCGCCAGCAGCAGACAGGGCGAGGTCACTGAAGCTTTCTTT	CASSRQGEVTEAFF
once	TRBV4-1	TRBJ2-7	TRBD1	TGCGCCAGCAGCCAAGGCAGGGGGACATCCTACGAGCAGTACTTC	CASSQGRGTSYEQYF
NA	TRBV11-2	TRBJ2-5	TRBD2	TGTGCCAGCAGGGGGACCGGGACTAGCTTAGAGACCCAGTACTTC	CASRGTGTSLETQYF
NA	TRBV9	TRBJ1-1	NA	TGTGCCAGCAGCGTAGGGGGCAGGGGCACTGAAGCTTTCTTT	CASSVGGRGTEAFF
NA	TRBV5-1	TRBJ1-3	TRBD1	TGCGCCAGCAGCTTCGGACAGGCGGGAAACACCATATATTTT	CASSFGQAGNTIYF
NA	TRBV19	TRBJ1-3	TRBD1	TGTGCCAGTACCTTTCGGGCAGGGGGCACTTCTCACTCTGGAAACACCATATATTTT	CASTFRAGGTSHSGNTIYF
NA	TRBV4-1	TRBJ2-1	TRBD2	TGCGCCAGCAGCGATTACTGGGCGGGGGAAAACAATGAGCAGTTCTTC	CASSDYWAGENNEQFF
NA	TRBV9	TRBJ1-3	TRBD1	TGTGCCAGCAGCGGGGGACAGAGCTCTGGAAACACCATATATTTT	CASSGGQSSGNTIYF
once	TRBV4-3	TRBJ1-4	NA	TGCGCCAGCAGCCAAGATATTGTCTCGGGAGTGAAGGAAAAACTGTTTTTT	CASSQDIVSGVKEKLFF
NA	TRBV15	TRBJ1-5	NA	TGTGCCACCAGCAGAGATCAGGGGAGCAATCAGCCCCAGCATTTT	CATSRDQGSNQPQHF
NA	TRBV4-1	TRBJ1-1	TRBD1	TGCGCCAGCAGCCAAGCTAGACAGGGGCTCACTGAAGCTTTCTTT	CASSQARQGLTEAFF
NA	TRBV4-2	TRBJ2-5	NA	TGTGCCAGCAGCCAAGATTTTGGGGGCTGGGGGGAGACCCAGTACTTC	CASSQDFGGWGETQYF
NA	TRBV2	TRBJ1-2	NA	TGTGCCAGCAGTCCTGACAGTAACTATGGCTACACCTTC	CASSPDSNYGYTF
NA	TRBV19	TRBJ1-4	NA	TGTGCCAGTACCTCTGGGGACACGGCGTCCGGAAAACTGTTTTTT	CASTSGDTASGKLFF
once	TRBV4-2	TRBJ2-1	TRBD1	TGTGCCAGCAGCCAAGCCCCGGACAGGGGCGTTTTAGAGCAGTTCTTC	CASSQAPDRGVLEQFF